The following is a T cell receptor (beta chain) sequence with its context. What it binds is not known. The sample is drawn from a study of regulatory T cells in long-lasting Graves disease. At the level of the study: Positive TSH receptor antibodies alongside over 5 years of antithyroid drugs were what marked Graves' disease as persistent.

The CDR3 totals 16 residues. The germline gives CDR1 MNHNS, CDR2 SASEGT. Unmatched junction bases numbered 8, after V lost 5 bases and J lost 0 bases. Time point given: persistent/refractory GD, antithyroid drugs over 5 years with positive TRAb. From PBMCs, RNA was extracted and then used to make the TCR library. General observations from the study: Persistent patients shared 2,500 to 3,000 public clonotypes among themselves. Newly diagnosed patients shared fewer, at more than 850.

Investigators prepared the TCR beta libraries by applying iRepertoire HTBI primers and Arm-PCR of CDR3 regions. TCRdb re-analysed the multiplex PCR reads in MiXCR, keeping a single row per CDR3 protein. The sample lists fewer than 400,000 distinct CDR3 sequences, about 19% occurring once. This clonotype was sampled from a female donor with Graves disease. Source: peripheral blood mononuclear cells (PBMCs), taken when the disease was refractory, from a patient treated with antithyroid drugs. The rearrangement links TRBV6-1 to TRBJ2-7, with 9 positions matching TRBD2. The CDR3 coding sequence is TGTGCCAGCAGTCCCCTAGCGGGGTACAGCTCCTACGAGCAGTACTTC. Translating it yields CASSPLAGYSSYEQYF.